This paragraph covers one TCR beta chain sequence. Its antigen is not known. It was 8 to 10 milliliters of peripheral blood that were drawn from each donor. The V gene's germline CDR1 is MGHRA and CDR2 YSYEKL. CDR3 size: 13 residues. The data are from a study of blood T cells in healthy people across ages. Study conclusions and caveats: Naive CD4+ cell counts and diversity both ran higher in long-lived than in aged donors.

A J-beta primer mix and a sample-barcoded 5' primer were used in a second PCR of about 6 to 12 cycles. In TCRdb, the 5' RACE reads were re-called with MiXCR into one record per CDR3 protein. Among some 780,000 distinct CDR3 sequences, roughly three fifths were seen once, and the ten largest hold roughly 26%. The receptor comes from a man aged 35 to 55 in good health. The rearrangement uses TRBV4-1 and TRBJ2-1; D gene uncertain. The J call is in doubt because the DNA end fits TRBJ2-7 better. Source material: blood. The CDR3, as DNA: TGCGCCAGCAGCCAAGGGATAGGCAATGAGCAGTACTTC. It translates to CASSQGIGNEQYF.